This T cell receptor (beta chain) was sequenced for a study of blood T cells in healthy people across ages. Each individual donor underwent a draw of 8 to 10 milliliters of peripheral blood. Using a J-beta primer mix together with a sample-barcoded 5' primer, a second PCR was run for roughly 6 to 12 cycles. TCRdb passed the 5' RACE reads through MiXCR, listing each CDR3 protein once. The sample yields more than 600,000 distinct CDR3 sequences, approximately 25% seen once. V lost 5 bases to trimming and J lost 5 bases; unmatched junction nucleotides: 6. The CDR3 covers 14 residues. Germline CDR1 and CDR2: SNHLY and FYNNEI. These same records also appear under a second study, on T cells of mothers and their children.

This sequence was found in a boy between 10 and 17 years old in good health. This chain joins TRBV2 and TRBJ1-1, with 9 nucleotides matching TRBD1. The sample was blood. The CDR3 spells CASSSQGATTEAFF. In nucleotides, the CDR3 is TGTGCCAGCAGTTCACAGGGGGCGACGACTGAAGCTTTCTTT.